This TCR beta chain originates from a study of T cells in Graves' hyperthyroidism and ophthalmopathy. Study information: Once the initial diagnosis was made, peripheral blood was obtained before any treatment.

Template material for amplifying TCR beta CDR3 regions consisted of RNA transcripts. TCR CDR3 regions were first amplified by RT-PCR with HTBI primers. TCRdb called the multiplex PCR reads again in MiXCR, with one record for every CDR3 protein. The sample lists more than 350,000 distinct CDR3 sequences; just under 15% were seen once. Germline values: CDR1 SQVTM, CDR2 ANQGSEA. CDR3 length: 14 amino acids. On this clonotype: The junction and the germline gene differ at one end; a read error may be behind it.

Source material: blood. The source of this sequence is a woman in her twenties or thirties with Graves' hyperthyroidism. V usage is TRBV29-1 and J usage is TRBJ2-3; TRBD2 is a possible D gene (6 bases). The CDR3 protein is CTVSEGLGTDTQYF. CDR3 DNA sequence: TGCACCGTTAGTGAGGGACTCGGCACAGATACGCAGTATTTT.